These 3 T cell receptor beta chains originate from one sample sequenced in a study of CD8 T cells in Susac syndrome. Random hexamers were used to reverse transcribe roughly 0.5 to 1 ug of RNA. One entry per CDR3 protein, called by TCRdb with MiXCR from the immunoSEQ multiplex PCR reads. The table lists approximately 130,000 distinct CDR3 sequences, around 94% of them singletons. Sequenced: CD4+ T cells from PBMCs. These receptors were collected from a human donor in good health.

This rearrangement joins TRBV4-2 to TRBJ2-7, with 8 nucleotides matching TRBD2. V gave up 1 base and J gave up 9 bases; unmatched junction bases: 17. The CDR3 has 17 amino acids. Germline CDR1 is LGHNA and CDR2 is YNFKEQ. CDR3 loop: CASSQGQSGTGGRGQYF. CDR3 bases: TGTGCCAGCAGCCAAGGCCAGAGCGGGACGGGAGGGCGGGGGCAGTACTTC.

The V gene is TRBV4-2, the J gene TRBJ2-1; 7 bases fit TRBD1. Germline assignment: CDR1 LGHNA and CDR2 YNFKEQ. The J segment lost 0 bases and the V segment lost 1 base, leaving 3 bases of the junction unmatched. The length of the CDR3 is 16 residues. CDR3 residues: CASSQAGTDSYNEQFF. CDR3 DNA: TGTGCCAGCAGCCAAGCAGGGACAGACTCCTACAATGAGCAGTTCTTC.

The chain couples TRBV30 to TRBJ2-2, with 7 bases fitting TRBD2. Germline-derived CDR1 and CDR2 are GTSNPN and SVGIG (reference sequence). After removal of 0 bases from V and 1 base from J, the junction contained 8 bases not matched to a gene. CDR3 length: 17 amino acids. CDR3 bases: TGTGCCTGGAGTGTGTTAGCGGGTTGGGAGAACACCGGGGAGCTGTTTTTT. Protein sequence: CAWSVLAGWENTGELFF.